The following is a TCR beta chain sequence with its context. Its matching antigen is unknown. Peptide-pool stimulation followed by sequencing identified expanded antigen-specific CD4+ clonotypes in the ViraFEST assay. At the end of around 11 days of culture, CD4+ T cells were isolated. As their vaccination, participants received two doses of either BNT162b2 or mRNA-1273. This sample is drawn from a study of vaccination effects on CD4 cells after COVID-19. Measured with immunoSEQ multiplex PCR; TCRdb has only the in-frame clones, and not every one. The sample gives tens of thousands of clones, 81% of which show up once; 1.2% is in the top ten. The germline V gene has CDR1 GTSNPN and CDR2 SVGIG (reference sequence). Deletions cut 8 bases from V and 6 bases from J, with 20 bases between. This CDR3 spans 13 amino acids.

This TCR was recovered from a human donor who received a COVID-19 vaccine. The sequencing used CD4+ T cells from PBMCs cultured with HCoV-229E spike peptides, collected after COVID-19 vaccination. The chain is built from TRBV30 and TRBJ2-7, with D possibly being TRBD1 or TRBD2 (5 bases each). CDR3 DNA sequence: TGTGCCGGGGGAAGGCGGGCGCAGGGCGAGCAGTACGTC. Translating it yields CAGGRRAQGEQYV.